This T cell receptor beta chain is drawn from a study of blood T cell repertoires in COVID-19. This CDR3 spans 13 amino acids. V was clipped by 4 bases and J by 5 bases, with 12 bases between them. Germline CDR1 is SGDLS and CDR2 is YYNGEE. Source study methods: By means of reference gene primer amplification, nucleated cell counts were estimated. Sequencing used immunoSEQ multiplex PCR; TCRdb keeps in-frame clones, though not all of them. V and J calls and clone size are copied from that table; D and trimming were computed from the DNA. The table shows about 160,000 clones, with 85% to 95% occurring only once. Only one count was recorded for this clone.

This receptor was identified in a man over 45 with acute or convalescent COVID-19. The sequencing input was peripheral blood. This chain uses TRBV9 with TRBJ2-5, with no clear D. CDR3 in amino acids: CASSFRPGETQYF. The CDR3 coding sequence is TGTGCCAGCAGCTTCCGACCCGGGGAGACCCAGTACTTC.